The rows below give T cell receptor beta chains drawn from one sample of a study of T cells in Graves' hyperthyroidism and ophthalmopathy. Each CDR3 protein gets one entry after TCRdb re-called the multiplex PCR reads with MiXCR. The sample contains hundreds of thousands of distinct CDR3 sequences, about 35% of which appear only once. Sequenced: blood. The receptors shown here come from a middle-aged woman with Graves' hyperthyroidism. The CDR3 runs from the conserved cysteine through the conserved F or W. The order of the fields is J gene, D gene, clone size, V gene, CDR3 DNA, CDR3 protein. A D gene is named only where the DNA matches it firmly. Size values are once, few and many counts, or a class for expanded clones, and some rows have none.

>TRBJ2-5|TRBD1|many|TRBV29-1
TGCAGCGCTACCCTCCGGGACAGGGGGCTTGGGGAGACCCAGTACTTC
CSATLRDRGLGETQYF
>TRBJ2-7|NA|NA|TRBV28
TGTGCCAGCAGTTTCACCCTCCGACCCGAGCAGTACTTC
CASSFTLRPEQYF
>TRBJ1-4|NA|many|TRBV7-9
TGTGCCAGCAGCCCGTTGGGGCTAGGAGATGAAAAACTGTTTTTT
CASSPLGLGDEKLFF
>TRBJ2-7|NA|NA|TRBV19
TGTGCCAGCAGTTACCGACGGGACGTCCCCTACGAGCAGTACTTC
CASSYRRDVPYEQYF
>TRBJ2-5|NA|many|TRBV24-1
TGTGCCACCAGTGATTTGGACGGATACCAAGAGACCCAGTACTTC
CATSDLDGYQETQYF
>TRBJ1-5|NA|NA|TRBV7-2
TGCGCCAGCAGCCAAGAGTCTGGGGGACCCCAGCATTTT
CASSQESGGPQHF
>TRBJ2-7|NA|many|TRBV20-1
TGCAGTGCTAGATTATCCTACGAGCAGTACTTC
CSARLSYEQYF
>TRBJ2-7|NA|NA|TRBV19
TGTGCCAGTAGTATAGCGTTTTTGAGACAGCCCTACGAGCAGTACTTC
CASSIAFLRQPYEQYF
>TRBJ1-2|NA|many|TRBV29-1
TGCAGCGTTGGGGGGGAGGACTATGGCTACACCTTC
CSVGGEDYGYTF
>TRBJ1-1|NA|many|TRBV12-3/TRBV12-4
TGTGCCAGCAGTTTACGCCCCCTAGGACCTGAAGCTTTCTTT
CASSLRPLGPEAFF
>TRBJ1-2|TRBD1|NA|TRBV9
TGTGCCAGCAGCTCCCGGGACAGCACTTATGGCTACACCTTC
CASSSRDSTYGYTF